These 24 T cell receptor beta chains share one sample of origin, sequenced in a study of T cell clonality in common variable immunodeficiency. Findings of the study overall: Reportedly, TCR beta sequences from common variable immunodeficiency showed fewer deletions and N-nucleotide insertions.

Libraries were prepared by immunoSEQ multiplex PCR; TCRdb keeps only in-frame clonotypes and omits some of them. This sample has some 25,000 clones and no singletons, with about 9.1% in the ten largest. Antigens for these TCRs are unknown. Sequencing was performed on peripheral blood mononuclear cells. All receptors come from a human donor with common variable immunodeficiency.

In this sample, this clone turned up many times. Read coverage stops 3 residues before the CDR3 terminus; the germline J gene supplies the remainder. V usage is TRBV7-9 and J usage is TRBJ1-2; no reliable D call. CDR3 length equals 13 residues. Trimming took 1 base from V and 4 from J, leaving 7 bases between them. Germline CDR1 SEHNR, CDR2 FQNEAQ (reference sequence). The CDR3 bases that were read are TGTGCCAGCAGCTTAGACAGCCTCTATGGC. Amino acid sequence: CASSLDSLYG. The full CDR3 sequence reads CASSLDSLYGYTF.

Many counts were recorded for this clone. Read coverage stops 3 residues before the CDR3 terminus; the germline J gene supplies the remainder. This sequence joins TRBV18 and TRBJ2-5; possible D gene TRBD1, 5 bases. CDR1 and CDR2 (germline): KGHSH, LQKENI. Trimming stripped 2 bases from V and 3 bases from J, with 13 bases between. This CDR3 comprises 15 residues. The sequenced CDR3 bases are TGTGCCAGCTCACCATTACAGGTGGCCAAAGAGACC. Protein product: CASSPLQVAKET. The full CDR3 protein reads CASSPLQVAKETQYF. Variable domain in full (rest from reference TRBV18 and TRBJ2-5): NAGVMQNPRHLVRRRGQEARLRCSPMKGHSHVYWYRQLPEEGLKFMVYLQKENIIDESGMPKERFSAEFPKEGPSILRIQQVVRGDSAAYFCASSPLQVAKETQYFGPGTRLLVL.

This clone was found a few times. Read sequence stops 3 residues before the CDR3 end, and the germline J gene provides the missing end. The chain combines TRBV5-6 with TRBJ1-2, with D possibly TRBD1 on 5 matching bases. The CDR3 length is 14 residues. Germline loops: CDR1 SGHDT, CDR2 YYEEEE. V lost 2 bases to trimming and J lost 4 bases, with 12 bases between them. The CDR3 bases that were read are TGTGCCAGCAGCTTACAAGGAGGGGTCTATGGC. Amino acid sequence: CASSLQGGVYG. From start to end, the CDR3 is CASSLQGGVYGYTF.

This clone was picked up a small number of times. The CDR3 goes on 3 residues after the read ends, and that part is filled in from the germline J gene. This chain joins TRBV18 and TRBJ2-7; 7 bases fit TRBD2. After removal of 6 bases from V and 2 bases from J, the junction contained 1 base not matched to a gene. There are 12 residues in the CDR3. CDR1 and CDR2 (germline): KGHSH, LQKENI. The sequenced part of the CDR3 DNA is TGTGCCAGCTCCGGACTAGCCTACGAG. It codes for CASSGLAYE. The entire CDR3 protein is CASSGLAYEQYF.

A note on this clone: The read is 3 residues too short to cover the CDR3 end, so that end is filled in from the germline J gene. This chain joins TRBV7-3 and TRBJ2-1, with D maybe TRBD2 (5 bases). The CDR3 sequence is 13 residues long. Germline-derived CDR1 and CDR2 are SGHTA and FQGTGA. Trimming pared 5 bases from V and 4 bases from J, leaving 9 bases between. Incomplete CDR3 DNA: TGTGCCAGCAGCCTGGACTCTTACAATGAG. Encoded protein: CASSLDSYNE. In full, the CDR3 is CASSLDSYNEQFF.

This clone was counted ten times or more. The CDR3 is cut off 3 residues early in the read; its end comes from the germline J gene. This chain connects TRBV12-3 or TRBV12-4 to TRBJ2-1; 8 positions agree with TRBD2. V lost 4 bases, J lost 3 bases, and 8 bases stayed unmatched. The CDR3 sequence is 16 residues long. The part of the CDR3 DNA that was read is TGTGCCAGCAGTTCCCCGGGGAGCGGGGGCTACAATGAG. The encoded protein is CASSSPGSGGYNE. The whole CDR3 sequence is CASSSPGSGGYNEQFF.

With respect to this clone: From the germline J gene comes the end of the CDR3, since the read stops 3 residues before it. V gene TRBV19 combines with J gene TRBJ2-3, with 9 bases matching TRBD2. Per the germline V gene, CDR1 is LNHDA and CDR2 is SQIVND (reference sequence). CDR3 length: 17 amino acids. J was trimmed by 3 bases and V by 2 bases; bases with no gene match: 9. Incomplete CDR3 DNA: TGTGCCAGTAGTATAATTGGTGCGGGAGGGCCGACAGATACG. Amino acid sequence: CASSIIGAGGPTDT. The whole CDR3 is CASSIIGAGGPTDTQYF.

Of note for this clone: The read terminates 3 residues ahead of where the CDR3 ends, so the germline J gene completes it. The J gene is TRBJ2-5, the V gene TRBV7-8; 7 bases match TRBD1. V trimming: 4 bases; J trimming: 2 bases; junction bases outside the gene matches: 1. The CDR3 runs 13 residues. Germline assignment: CDR1 SGHVS and CDR2 FQNEAQ. CDR3 DNA, as far as it was read: TGTGCCAGCAGCTCGGGACAGCAAGAGACC. It codes for CASSSGQQET. The entire CDR3 protein is CASSSGQQETQYF.

This clone occurred many times. The read is 3 residues too short to cover the CDR3 end, so that end is filled in from the germline J gene. V is TRBV23-1 and J is TRBJ1-2; 8 nucleotides match TRBD1. TRBV23-1 has ORF status, its function being uncertain. The CDR3 runs 15 residues. The V segment lost 2 bases and the J segment 6 bases; nucleotides outside the gene matches: 8. CDR3 in amino acids: CASSQQDRESHGYTF. The part of the CDR3 DNA that was read is TGCGCCAGCAGTCAACAGGACAGGGAGAGCCATGGC.

This clone was found a few times. Read data end 3 residues before the CDR3 end; the end is taken from the germline J gene. This chain connects TRBV7-8 to TRBJ1-1, with D uncertain. The V end was cut by 4 bases, the J end by 3 bases, with 9 bases between. Germline values: CDR1 SGHVS, CDR2 FQNEAQ. This CDR3 region has 13 residues. The CDR3 reads CASSSTRDTEAFF. The DNA read from the CDR3 is TGTGCCAGCAGCTCCACGAGGGACACTGAA.

The table lists this clone with many counts. The read ends 3 residues before the CDR3 terminus; that terminus is restored from the germline J gene. This chain joins TRBV5-1 and TRBJ2-3, with D perhaps matching TRBD1 (6 bases). V was cut by 0 bases and J by 0 bases, with 11 bases left in between. This CDR3 region has 16 residues. The germline CDR1 and CDR2 sequences are SGHRS and YFSETQ. The CDR3 DNA, read in part, is TGCGCCAGCAGCTTGGCAGGGGAGCTTAGCACAGATACG. Amino acids: CASSLAGELSTDT. The complete CDR3 reads CASSLAGELSTDTQYF.

This clone was seen at least ten times. With the read ending 3 residues before the CDR3 end, the germline J gene is used to fill in that end. The chain employs TRBV4-1 and TRBJ1-2; tentatively, D is TRBD1 (6 bases). This CDR3 spans 17 amino acids. V lost 1 base to trimming and J lost 3 bases, with 18 bases between them. Germline CDR1 reads MGHRA; CDR2 reads YSYEKL. CDR3 DNA, as far as it was read: TGCGCCAGCAGCCAAGCCCCGTGGGGGGGGCTAGACTATGGC. Translating gives CASSQAPWGGLDYG. The whole CDR3 region reads CASSQAPWGGLDYGYTF.

Ten or more counts support this clone. The read stops 3 residues short of the end of the CDR3; the missing end is completed from the germline J gene. The V and J genes are TRBV19 and TRBJ2-1, with 7 positions matching TRBD1. The germline CDR1 and CDR2 sequences are LNHDA and SQIVND (reference sequence). This CDR3 is 15 amino acids long. The J segment lost 7 bases and the V segment lost 1 base, leaving 7 bases of the junction unmatched. CDR3 protein: CASSIVGTALNEQFF. The sequenced CDR3 bases are TGTGCCAGTAGTATAGTCGGGACAGCCTTAAATGAG.

This clone showed up many times. The read comes to an end 3 residues before the CDR3 does, leaving the germline J gene to fill in the end. The same CDR3 can be traced to other DNA sequences in this sample. The chain has TRBV29-1 and TRBJ1-2, with TRBD1 matching 8 bases. This CDR3 has 12 amino acids. V was pared by 2 bases and J by 4 bases, with 0 bases of the junction left unmatched. Germline-derived CDR1 and CDR2 are SQVTM and ANQGSEA. CDR3: CSVETGGYGYTF. Incomplete CDR3 DNA: TGCAGCGTTGAAACAGGGGGCTATGGC.

Comment on this clone: The CDR3 goes on 3 residues after the read ends, and that part is filled in from the germline J gene. This chain connects TRBV5-1 to TRBJ1-2; D unclear. CDR3 length: 15 residues. Germline CDR1 is SGHRS and CDR2 is YFSETQ. V gave up 0 bases and J gave up 0 bases, with 9 bases separating them. CDR3: CASSLDGRPNYGYTF. The CDR3 DNA, read in part, is TGCGCCAGCAGCTTGGATGGCAGGCCTAACTATGGC.

By its share, this clone is medium-sized (0.01 to 0.1%). The sequenced fragment ends 3 residues before the CDR3 boundary, so the rest is inferred from the germline J gene. V and J are TRBV5-1 and TRBJ2-2; D is perhaps TRBD1 (5 bases). This CDR3 is built from 14 residues. In germline, CDR1 is SGHRS, CDR2 YFSETQ. Trimming pared 0 bases from V and 6 bases from J, leaving 9 bases between. The CDR3 sequence: CASSLVSRAGELFF. The covered CDR3 bases are TGCGCCAGCAGCTTGGTCTCCAGGGCCGGGGAG.

About this clone: The read gets to within 3 residues of the CDR3 end, and the germline J gene fills in the rest. V usage is TRBV20-1 and J usage is TRBJ1-5, with TRBD1 matching over 10 bases. V shed 0 bases and J 4 bases; nucleotides not matched to a gene: 15. CDR1 and CDR2 from the germline V gene are DFQATT and SNEGSKA (reference sequence). The CDR3 has 19 amino acids. The CDR3 region is CSARDKGTGAVGVNQPQHF. The CDR3 bases that were read are TGCAGTGCTAGAGATAAGGGGACAGGGGCAGTGGGAGTGAATCAGCCC.

This clone was picked up a small number of times. The CDR3 extends 3 residues past the end of the read, so its final part is completed from the germline J gene. V and J are TRBV7-2 and TRBJ1-2; a possible D gene is TRBD1 (5 bases). V was clipped by 6 bases and J by 6 bases, with 14 bases between them. Germline loops: CDR1 SGHTA, CDR2 FQGNSA. The CDR3 runs to 13 residues. The part of the CDR3 DNA that was read is TGTGCCAGCAGTTTTGCAGGGTTTGATGGC. The encoded protein is CASSFAGFDG. The full-length CDR3 reads as CASSFAGFDGYTF.

Only a few counts were recorded for this clone. Sequencing ends 3 residues short of the CDR3 end; the germline J gene provides the rest. V and J are TRBV7-3 and TRBJ1-3; D is unclear. This CDR3 is 15 amino acids long. The V and J ends lost 1 base and 4 bases respectively, with 11 bases between them. CDR1 and CDR2 (germline): SGHTA, FQGTGA. The CDR3: CASSLIRSVGNTIYF. The covered CDR3 bases are TGTGCCAGCAGCTTAATTCGTTCCGTAGGAAACACC. Based on the CDR3 plus reference TRBV7-3 and TRBJ1-3, the full variable domain is GAGVSQTPSNKVTEKGKYVELRCDPISGHTALYWYRQSLGQGPEFLIYFQGTGAADDSGLPNDRFFAVRPEGSVSTLKIQRTERGDSAVYLCASSLIRSVGNTIYFGEGSWLTVV.

This clone showed up many times. From the germline J gene comes the end of the CDR3, since the read stops 3 residues before it. This chain uses TRBV18 with TRBJ2-1; the match to TRBD2 covers 12 bases. Germline CDR1 and CDR2: KGHSH and LQKENI. J was trimmed by 4 bases and V by 6 bases; bases with no gene match: 4. The CDR3 has 15 residues. The part of the CDR3 DNA that was read is TGTGCCAGCTCGCGGACTAGCGGGGATTACAATGAG. Its translation: CASSRTSGDYNE. The CDR3 in its entirety is CASSRTSGDYNEQFF. The whole variable domain, filled in from reference TRBV18 and TRBJ2-1, reads NAGVMQNPRHLVRRRGQEARLRCSPMKGHSHVYWYRQLPEEGLKFMVYLQKENIIDESGMPKERFSAEFPKEGPSILRIQQVVRGDSAAYFCASSRTSGDYNEQFFGPGTRLTVL.

Details on this clone: Germline is not matched at one junction end, which may reflect a read error. The read ends 3 residues before the CDR3 terminus; that terminus is restored from the germline J gene. The chain links TRBV5-4 to TRBJ2-7; 9 bases align to TRBD2. This CDR3 comprises 14 residues. Looked up from germline, CDR1 is SGHNT and CDR2 is YYREEE (reference sequence). The CDR3 loop is CASRLGAGGSEQYF. The DNA read from the CDR3 is TGTGCCAGCAGGTTGGGAGCGGGAGGAAGCGAG.

This clone was picked up many times. Read coverage stops 3 residues before the CDR3 terminus; the germline J gene supplies the remainder. The chain carries TRBV19 and TRBJ2-3; a possible D gene is TRBD2 (6 bases). This CDR3 spans 14 amino acids. With 9 bases removed from V and 2 bases from J, the gap between germline ends came to 15 bases. Germline V gene data show CDR1 as LNHDA and CDR2 as SQIVND (reference sequence). The CDR3 is CASTPRTTTDTQYF. CDR3 DNA, as far as it was read: TGTGCCAGCACCCCCCGGACTACCACAGATACG.

To note about this clone: The CDR3 end falls 3 residues outside the read, so it is completed with the germline J gene. The chain has TRBV10-2 and TRBJ2-7, with D possibly matching TRBD1 (6 bases). The CDR3 runs 13 residues. Germline V gene sequence: CDR1 WSHSY, CDR2 SAAADI. Trimming stripped 5 bases from V and 3 bases from J, with 11 bases between. The CDR3 DNA, read in part, is TGCGCCAGCAGTACAGGGATAGGCTACGAG. This encodes CASSTGIGYE. The CDR3 in its entirety is CASSTGIGYEQYF.

A word on this clone: The read gets to within 3 residues of the CDR3 end, and the germline J gene fills in the rest. V is TRBV19 and J is TRBJ2-1, with TRBD1 matching 7 bases. Per the germline V gene, CDR1 is LNHDA and CDR2 is SQIVND (reference sequence). J gave up 9 bases and V 7 bases, and 15 bases lay outside the gene matches. This CDR3 region has 15 residues. CDR3 DNA (partial): TGTGCCAGTACCCGGCCAGGGACAGTCTACGGTGAG. Amino acids: CASTRPGTVYGE. The full CDR3 reads CASTRPGTVYGEQFF.